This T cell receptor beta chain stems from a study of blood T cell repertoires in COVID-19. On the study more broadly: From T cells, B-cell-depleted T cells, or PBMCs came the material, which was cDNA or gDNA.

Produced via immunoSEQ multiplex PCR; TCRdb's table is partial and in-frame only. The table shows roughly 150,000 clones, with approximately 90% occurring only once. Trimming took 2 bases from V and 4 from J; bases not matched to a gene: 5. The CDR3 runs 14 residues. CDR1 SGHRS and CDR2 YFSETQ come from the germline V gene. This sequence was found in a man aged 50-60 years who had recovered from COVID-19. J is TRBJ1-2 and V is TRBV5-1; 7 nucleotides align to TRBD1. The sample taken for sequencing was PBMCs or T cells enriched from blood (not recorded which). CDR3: CASSLGQEFYGYTF. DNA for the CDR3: TGCGCCAGCAGCTTAGGACAGGAGTTCTATGGCTACACCTTC.